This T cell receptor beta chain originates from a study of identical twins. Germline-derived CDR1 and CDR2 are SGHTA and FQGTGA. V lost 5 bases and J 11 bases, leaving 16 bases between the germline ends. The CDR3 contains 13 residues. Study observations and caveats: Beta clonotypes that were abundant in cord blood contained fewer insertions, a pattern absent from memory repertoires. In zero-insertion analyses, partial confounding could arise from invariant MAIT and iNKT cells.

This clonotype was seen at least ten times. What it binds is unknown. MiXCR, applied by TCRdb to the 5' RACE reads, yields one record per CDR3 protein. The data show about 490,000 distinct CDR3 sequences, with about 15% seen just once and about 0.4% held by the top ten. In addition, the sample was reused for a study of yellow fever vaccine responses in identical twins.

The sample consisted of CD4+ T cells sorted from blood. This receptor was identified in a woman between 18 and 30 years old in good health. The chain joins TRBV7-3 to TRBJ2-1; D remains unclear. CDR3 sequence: CASSTDGDGKQFF. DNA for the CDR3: TGTGCCAGCAGCACGGACGGCGATGGGAAGCAGTTCTTC. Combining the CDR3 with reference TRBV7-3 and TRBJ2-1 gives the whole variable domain GAGVSQTPSNKVTEKGKYVELRCDPISGHTALYWYRQSLGQGPEFLIYFQGTGAADDSGLPNDRFFAVRPEGSVSTLKIQRTERGDSAVYLCASSTDGDGKQFFGPGTRLTVL.